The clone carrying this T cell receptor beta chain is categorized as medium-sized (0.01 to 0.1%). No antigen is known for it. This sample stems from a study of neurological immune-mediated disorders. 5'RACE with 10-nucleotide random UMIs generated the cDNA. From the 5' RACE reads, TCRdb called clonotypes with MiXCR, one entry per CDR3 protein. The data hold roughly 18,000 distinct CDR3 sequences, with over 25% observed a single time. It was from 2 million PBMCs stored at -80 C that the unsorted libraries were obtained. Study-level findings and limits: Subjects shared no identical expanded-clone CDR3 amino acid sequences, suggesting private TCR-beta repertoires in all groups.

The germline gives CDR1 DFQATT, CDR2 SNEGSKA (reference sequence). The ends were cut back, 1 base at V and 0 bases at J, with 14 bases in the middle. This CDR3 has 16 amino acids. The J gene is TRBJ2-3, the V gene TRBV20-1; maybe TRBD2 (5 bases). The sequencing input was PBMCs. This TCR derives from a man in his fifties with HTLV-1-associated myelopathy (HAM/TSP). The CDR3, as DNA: TGCAGTGCTAGAGTATTGGTAGCGACTAGCACAGATACGCAGTATTTT. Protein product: CSARVLVATSTDTQYF.